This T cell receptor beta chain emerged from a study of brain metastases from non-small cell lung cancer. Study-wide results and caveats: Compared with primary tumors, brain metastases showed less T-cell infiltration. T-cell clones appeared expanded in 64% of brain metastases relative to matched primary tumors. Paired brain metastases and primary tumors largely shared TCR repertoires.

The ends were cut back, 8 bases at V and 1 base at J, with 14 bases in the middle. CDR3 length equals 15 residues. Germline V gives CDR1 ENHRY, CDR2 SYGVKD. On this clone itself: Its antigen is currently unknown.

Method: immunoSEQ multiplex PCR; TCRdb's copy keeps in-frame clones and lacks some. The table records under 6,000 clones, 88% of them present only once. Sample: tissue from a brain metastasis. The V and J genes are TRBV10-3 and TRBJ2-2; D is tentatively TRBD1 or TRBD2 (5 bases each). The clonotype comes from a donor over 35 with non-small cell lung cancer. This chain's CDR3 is CAIGGRAMNTGELFF. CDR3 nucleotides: TGTGCCATCGGGGGACGGGCCATGAACACCGGGGAGCTGTTTTTT.